Listed below are T cell receptor beta chains from one sample, sequenced in a study of T cells in Graves' hyperthyroidism and ophthalmopathy. TCRdb itself ran the multiplex PCR reads through MiXCR, one entry per CDR3 protein. The top ten clones hold roughly 7.2% of a sample with hundreds of thousands of distinct CDR3 sequences, 45% of them seen once. Sequenced material: peripheral blood or thyroid tissue (not recorded which). The receptors were sampled from an adult man with Graves' disease, either hyperthyroidism or ophthalmopathy (not recorded which). The CDR3 runs from the conserved cysteine through the conserved F or W. The D gene is left open where the match is weak. Clone sizes are given selectively: once, few, many, or a class where the clone is expanded.

CDR3aa: CASSYSTGDTEAFF
CDR3nt: TGTGCCAGCAGTTACTCTACCGGGGACACTGAAGCTTTCTTT
d_gene: NA
v_gene: TRBV6-5
j_gene: TRBJ1-1
abundance: NA

CDR3aa: CATSDGAQETQYF
CDR3nt: TGTGCCACCAGTGACGGCGCCCAAGAGACCCAGTACTTC
d_gene: NA
v_gene: TRBV24-1
j_gene: TRBJ2-5
abundance: many

CDR3aa: CASSSGGAGNTEAFF
CDR3nt: TGTGCCAGCAGTTCAGGAGGGGCGGGGAACACTGAAGCTTTCTTT
d_gene: NA
v_gene: TRBV2
j_gene: TRBJ1-1
abundance: NA

CDR3aa: CSARRQGSSYNSPLHF
CDR3nt: TGCAGTGCTAGAAGACAGGGAAGCTCCTATAATTCACCCCTCCACTTT
d_gene: TRBD1
v_gene: TRBV20-1
j_gene: TRBJ1-6
abundance: few

CDR3aa: CATSRAVGTGRVEQYF
CDR3nt: TGTGCCACCAGCAGAGCCGTCGGGACAGGGCGAGTCGAGCAGTACTTC
d_gene: TRBD1
v_gene: TRBV15
j_gene: TRBJ2-7
abundance: NA

CDR3aa: CASSIGRYGNTIYF
CDR3nt: TGTGCCAGTAGTATCGGGAGATATGGAAACACCATATATTTT
d_gene: NA
v_gene: TRBV7-8
j_gene: TRBJ1-3
abundance: NA

CDR3aa: CASSIGGQISYEQYF
CDR3nt: TGTGCCAGTAGTATCGGGGGACAGATTTCCTACGAGCAGTACTTC
d_gene: NA
v_gene: TRBV19
j_gene: TRBJ2-7
abundance: NA

CDR3aa: CASSLLGKHTF
CDR3nt: TGTGCCAGCTCCCTCCTTGGCAAACACACCTTC
d_gene: NA
v_gene: TRBV12-3/TRBV12-4
j_gene: TRBJ1-2
abundance: NA

CDR3aa: CASREGDRGDYEQYF
CDR3nt: TGCGCCAGCAGGGAAGGGGACAGGGGGGACTACGAGCAGTACTTC
d_gene: TRBD1
v_gene: TRBV5-1
j_gene: TRBJ2-7
abundance: NA

CDR3aa: CSLSFSGNTIYF
CDR3nt: TGCAGCTTATCATTCTCTGGAAACACCATATATTTT
d_gene: NA
v_gene: TRBV29-1
j_gene: TRBJ1-3
abundance: NA

CDR3aa: CASSQIQETQYF
CDR3nt: TGTGCCAGCAGCCAGATCCAAGAGACCCAGTACTTC
d_gene: NA
v_gene: TRBV14
j_gene: TRBJ2-5
abundance: many

CDR3aa: CASSSVSGGAESYEQYF
CDR3nt: TGTGCCAGCAGTTCTGTATCAGGGGGCGCAGAATCCTACGAGCAGTACTTC
d_gene: TRBD1
v_gene: TRBV6-5
j_gene: TRBJ2-7
abundance: NA

CDR3aa: CASSTRHSGYTF
CDR3nt: TGTGCCAGCAGCACCCGACATTCTGGCTACACCTTC
d_gene: NA
v_gene: TRBV9
j_gene: TRBJ1-2
abundance: many

CDR3aa: CSARRQGGHGELFF
CDR3nt: TGCAGTGCTAGGCGACAGGGTGGTCACGGGGAGCTGTTTTTT
d_gene: TRBD1
v_gene: TRBV20-1
j_gene: TRBJ2-2
abundance: NA

CDR3aa: CASTPSGEEEKLFF
CDR3nt: TGCGCCAGCACCCCCTCAGGGGAAGAAGAAAAACTGTTTTTT
d_gene: NA
v_gene: TRBV7-9
j_gene: TRBJ1-4
abundance: NA

CDR3aa: CASRRREGELFF
CDR3nt: TGTGCCAGCAGACGAAGGGAGGGGGAGCTGTTTTTT
d_gene: NA
v_gene: TRBV2
j_gene: TRBJ2-2
abundance: NA

CDR3aa: CASQEAGIANEKLFF
CDR3nt: TGTGCCAGTCAAGAAGCAGGGATCGCTAATGAAAAACTGTTTTTT
d_gene: NA
v_gene: TRBV19
j_gene: TRBJ1-4
abundance: few

CDR3aa: CSATSGTSYEQYF
CDR3nt: TGCAGTGCTACTAGCGGTACGTCCTACGAGCAGTACTTC
d_gene: TRBD2
v_gene: TRBV20-1
j_gene: TRBJ2-7
abundance: many

CDR3aa: CATSDPDRGGMETQYF
CDR3nt: TGTGCCACCAGTGATCCTGACAGGGGAGGGATGGAGACCCAGTACTTC
d_gene: NA
v_gene: TRBV24-1
j_gene: TRBJ2-5
abundance: many

CDR3aa: CASSRRAGDSPLHF
CDR3nt: TGTGCCAGCAGCCGCAGGGCCGGAGATTCACCCCTCCACTTT
d_gene: NA
v_gene: TRBV14
j_gene: TRBJ1-6
abundance: NA

CDR3aa: CASRKASGSPGELFF
CDR3nt: TGTGCCAGCAGGAAGGCTAGCGGGAGCCCCGGGGAGCTGTTTTTT
d_gene: TRBD2
v_gene: TRBV7-3
j_gene: TRBJ2-2
abundance: NA

CDR3aa: CASSEVRGPGYTIYF
CDR3nt: TGTGCCAGCAGTGAAGTCAGGGGGCCTGGCTACACCATATATTTT
d_gene: TRBD1
v_gene: TRBV2
j_gene: TRBJ1-3
abundance: NA

CDR3aa: CASSLQYGAKETQYF
CDR3nt: TGTGCCAGCAGCTTACAGTACGGAGCCAAAGAGACCCAGTACTTC
d_gene: NA
v_gene: TRBV7-2
j_gene: TRBJ2-5
abundance: many

CDR3aa: CAISESAIKVGEQYF
CDR3nt: TGTGCCATCAGTGAGTCGGCGATAAAGGTCGGCGAGCAGTACTTC
d_gene: NA
v_gene: TRBV10-3
j_gene: TRBJ2-7
abundance: many

CDR3aa: CAISEKTGNGGAFF
CDR3nt: TGTGCCATCAGTGAGAAGACAGGGAATGGGGGAGCTTTCTTT
d_gene: TRBD1
v_gene: TRBV10-3
j_gene: TRBJ1-1
abundance: NA

CDR3aa: CSVVGFQGASGNTIYF
CDR3nt: TGCAGCGTTGTAGGTTTTCAGGGGGCTTCTGGAAACACCATATATTTT
d_gene: TRBD1
v_gene: TRBV29-1
j_gene: TRBJ1-3
abundance: NA

CDR3aa: CASSLASGTEKYF
CDR3nt: TGTGCCAGCAGCTTAGCCAGCGGGACCGAGAAGTACTTC
d_gene: TRBD2
v_gene: TRBV7-9
j_gene: TRBJ2-5
abundance: few

CDR3aa: CASSLADGSNYGYTF
CDR3nt: TGCGCCAGCAGCTTGGCCGACGGATCTAACTATGGCTACACCTTC
d_gene: NA
v_gene: TRBV5-1
j_gene: TRBJ1-2
abundance: many

CDR3aa: CASSGQGGWEKLFF
CDR3nt: TGCGCCAGCAGCGGACAGGGGGGCTGGGAAAAACTGTTTTTT
d_gene: TRBD1
v_gene: TRBV5-1
j_gene: TRBJ1-4
abundance: NA

CDR3aa: CASKPGLADNEQFF
CDR3nt: TGTGCCTCCAAGCCGGGACTAGCGGACAATGAGCAGTTCTTC
d_gene: TRBD2
v_gene: TRBV2
j_gene: TRBJ2-1
abundance: NA

CDR3aa: CAISESGERTYEQYF
CDR3nt: TGTGCCATCAGTGAGTCTGGGGAACGAACCTACGAGCAGTACTTC
d_gene: NA
v_gene: TRBV10-3
j_gene: TRBJ2-7
abundance: many

CDR3aa: CSVRQGAPEAFF
CDR3nt: TGCAGCGTACGACAGGGCGCGCCTGAAGCTTTCTTT
d_gene: TRBD1
v_gene: TRBV29-1
j_gene: TRBJ1-1
abundance: NA

CDR3aa: CASSPQTGVSSPLHF
CDR3nt: TGCGCCAGCAGTCCTCAAACAGGGGTCTCTTCACCCCTCCACTTT
d_gene: TRBD1
v_gene: TRBV10-2
j_gene: TRBJ1-6
abundance: many

CDR3aa: CSARADTGELFF
CDR3nt: TGCAGTGCTAGAGCGGACACCGGGGAGCTGTTTTTT
d_gene: NA
v_gene: TRBV20-1
j_gene: TRBJ2-2
abundance: NA

CDR3aa: CASSDGGTGAYEQHF
CDR3nt: TGCGCCAGCAGTGACGGCGGGACAGGGGCCTACGAGCAGCACTTC
d_gene: TRBD1
v_gene: TRBV10-2
j_gene: TRBJ2-7
abundance: NA

CDR3aa: CASVAGRVYEQYF
CDR3nt: TGTGCCAGCGTGGCGGGGAGGGTCTACGAGCAGTACTTC
d_gene: TRBD2
v_gene: TRBV2
j_gene: TRBJ2-7
abundance: NA

CDR3aa: CASNRQGLGTEAFF
CDR3nt: TGTGCCAGCAATCGACAGGGGCTTGGCACTGAAGCTTTCTTT
d_gene: TRBD1
v_gene: TRBV2
j_gene: TRBJ1-1
abundance: NA